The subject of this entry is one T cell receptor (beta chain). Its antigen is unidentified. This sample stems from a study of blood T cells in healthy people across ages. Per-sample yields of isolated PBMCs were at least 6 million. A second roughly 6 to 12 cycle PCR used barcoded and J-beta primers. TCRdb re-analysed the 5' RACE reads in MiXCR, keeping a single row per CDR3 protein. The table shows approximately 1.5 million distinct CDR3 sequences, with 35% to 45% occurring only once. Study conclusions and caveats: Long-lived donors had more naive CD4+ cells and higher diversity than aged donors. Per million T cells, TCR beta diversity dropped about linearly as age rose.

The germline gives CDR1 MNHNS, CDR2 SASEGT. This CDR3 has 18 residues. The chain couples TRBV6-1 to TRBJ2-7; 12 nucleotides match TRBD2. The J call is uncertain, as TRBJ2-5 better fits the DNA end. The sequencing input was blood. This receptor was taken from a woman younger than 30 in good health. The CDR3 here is CASSTGLTSGGFRETQYF. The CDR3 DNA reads TGTGCCAGCTCCACGGGGCTGACTAGCGGGGGTTTCCGGGAGACCCAGTACTTC.